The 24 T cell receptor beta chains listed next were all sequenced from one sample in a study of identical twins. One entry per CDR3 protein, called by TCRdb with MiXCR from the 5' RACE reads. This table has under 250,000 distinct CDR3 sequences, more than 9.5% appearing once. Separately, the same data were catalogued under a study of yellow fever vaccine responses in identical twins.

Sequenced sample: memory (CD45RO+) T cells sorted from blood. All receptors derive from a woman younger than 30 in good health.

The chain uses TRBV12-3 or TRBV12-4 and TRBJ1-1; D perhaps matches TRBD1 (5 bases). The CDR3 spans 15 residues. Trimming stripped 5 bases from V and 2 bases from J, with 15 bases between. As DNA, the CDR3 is TGTGCCAGCAGTGCAGTTGGGACGGCTAACACTGAAGCTTTCTTT. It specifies CASSAVGTANTEAFF.

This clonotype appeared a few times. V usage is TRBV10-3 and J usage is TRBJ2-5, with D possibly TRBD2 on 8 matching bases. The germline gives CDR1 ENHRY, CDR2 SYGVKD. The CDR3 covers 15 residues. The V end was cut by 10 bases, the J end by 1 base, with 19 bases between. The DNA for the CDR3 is TGTGCCACCAGCCGGGGGGGACAGTCCCAAGAGACCCAGTACTTC. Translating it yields CATSRGGQSQETQYF.

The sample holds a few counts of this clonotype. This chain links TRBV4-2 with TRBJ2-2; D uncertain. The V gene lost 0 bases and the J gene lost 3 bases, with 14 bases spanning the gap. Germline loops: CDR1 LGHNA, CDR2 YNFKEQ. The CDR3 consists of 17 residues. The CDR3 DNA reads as TGTGCCAGCAGCCAAGAAGTGGGTGGGTCGGACACCGGGGAGCTGTTTTTT. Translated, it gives CASSQEVGGSDTGELFF.

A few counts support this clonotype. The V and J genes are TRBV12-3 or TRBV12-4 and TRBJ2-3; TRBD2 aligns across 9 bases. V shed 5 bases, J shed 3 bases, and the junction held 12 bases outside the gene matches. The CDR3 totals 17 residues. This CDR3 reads CASSSPPLAGATDTQYF. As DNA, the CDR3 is TGTGCCAGCAGTAGTCCTCCTTTAGCGGGAGCTACAGATACGCAGTATTTT.

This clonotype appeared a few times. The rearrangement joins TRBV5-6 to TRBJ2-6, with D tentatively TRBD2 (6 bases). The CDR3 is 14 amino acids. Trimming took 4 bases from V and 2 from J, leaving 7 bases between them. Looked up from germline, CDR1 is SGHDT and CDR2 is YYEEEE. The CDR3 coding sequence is TGTGCCAGCAGCAAGCGGGCTGGGGCCAACGTCCTGACTTTC. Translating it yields CASSKRAGANVLTF.

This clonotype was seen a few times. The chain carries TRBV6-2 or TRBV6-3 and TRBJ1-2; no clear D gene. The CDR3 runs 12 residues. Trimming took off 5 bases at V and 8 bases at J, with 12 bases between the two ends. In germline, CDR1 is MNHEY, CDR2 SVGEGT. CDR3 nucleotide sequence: TGTGCCAGCAGTCCTTACATGGGAGGCTACACCTTC. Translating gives CASSPYMGGYTF.

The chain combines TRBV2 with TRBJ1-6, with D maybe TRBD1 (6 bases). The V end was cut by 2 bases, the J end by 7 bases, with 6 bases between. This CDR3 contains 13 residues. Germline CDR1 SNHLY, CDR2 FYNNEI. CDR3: CASSETGNSPLHF. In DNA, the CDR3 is TGTGCCAGCAGTGAAACAGGGAATTCACCCCTCCACTTT.

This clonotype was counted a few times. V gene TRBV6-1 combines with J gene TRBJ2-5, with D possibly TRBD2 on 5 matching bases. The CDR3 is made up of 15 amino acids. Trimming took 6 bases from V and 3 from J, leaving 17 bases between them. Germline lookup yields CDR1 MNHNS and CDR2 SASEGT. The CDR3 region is CASSRLGRDKETQYF. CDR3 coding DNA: TGTGCCAGCAGCCGACTCGGACGGGATAAAGAGACCCAGTACTTC.

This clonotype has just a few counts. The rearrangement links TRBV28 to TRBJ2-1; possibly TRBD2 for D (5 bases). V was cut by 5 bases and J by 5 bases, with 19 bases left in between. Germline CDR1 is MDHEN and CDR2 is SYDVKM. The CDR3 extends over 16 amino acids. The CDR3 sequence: CASSPLREWNNNEQFF. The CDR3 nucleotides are TGTGCCAGCAGTCCCCTGAGGGAGTGGAATAACAATGAGCAGTTCTTC.

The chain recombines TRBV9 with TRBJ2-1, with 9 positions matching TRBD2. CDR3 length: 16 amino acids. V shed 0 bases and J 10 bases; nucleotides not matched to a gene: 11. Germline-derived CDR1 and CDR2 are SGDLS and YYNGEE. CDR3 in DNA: TGTGCCAGCAGCGTAGAATTAGCGGGGGCCCCGGGGGAGCAGTTCTTC. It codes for CASSVELAGAPGEQFF.

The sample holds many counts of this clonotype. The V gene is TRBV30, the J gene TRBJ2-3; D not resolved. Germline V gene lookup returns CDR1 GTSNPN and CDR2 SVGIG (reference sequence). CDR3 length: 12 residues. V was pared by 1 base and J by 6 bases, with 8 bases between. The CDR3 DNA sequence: TGTGCCTGGAGTGATTTCAGCGATACGCAGTATTTT. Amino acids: CAWSDFSDTQYF. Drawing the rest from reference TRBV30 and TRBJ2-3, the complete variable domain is SQTIHQWPATLVQPVGSPLSLECTVEGTSNPNLYWYRQAAGRGLQLLFYSVGIGQISSEVPQNLSASRPQDRQFILSSKKLLLSDSGFYLCAWSDFSDTQYFGPGTRLTVL.

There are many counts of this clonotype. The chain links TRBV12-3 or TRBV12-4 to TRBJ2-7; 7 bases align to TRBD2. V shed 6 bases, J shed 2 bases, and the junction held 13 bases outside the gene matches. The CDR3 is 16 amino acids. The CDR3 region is CASRPNSGGGTYEQYF. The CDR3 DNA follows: TGTGCCAGCAGACCAAACTCGGGGGGAGGGACCTACGAGCAGTACTTC.

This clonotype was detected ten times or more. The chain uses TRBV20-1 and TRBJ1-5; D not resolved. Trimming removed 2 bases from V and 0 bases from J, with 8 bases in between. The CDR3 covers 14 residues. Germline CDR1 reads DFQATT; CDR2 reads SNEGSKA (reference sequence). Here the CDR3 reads CSARRPLSNQPQHF. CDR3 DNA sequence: TGCAGTGCTAGAAGGCCACTTAGCAATCAGCCCCAGCATTTT.

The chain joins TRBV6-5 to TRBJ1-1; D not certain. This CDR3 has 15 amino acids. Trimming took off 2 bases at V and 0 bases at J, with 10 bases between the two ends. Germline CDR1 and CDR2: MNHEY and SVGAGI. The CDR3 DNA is TGTGCCAGCAGTTACCTCGGGGTACTGAACACTGAAGCTTTCTTT. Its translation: CASSYLGVLNTEAFF.

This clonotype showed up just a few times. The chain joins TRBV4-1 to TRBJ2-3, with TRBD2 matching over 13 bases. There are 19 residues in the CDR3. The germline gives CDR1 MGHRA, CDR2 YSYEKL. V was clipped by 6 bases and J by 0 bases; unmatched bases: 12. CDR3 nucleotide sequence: TGCGCCAGCAGACGGGTACCGGGACTAGCGGGACCTAGCACAGATACGCAGTATTTT. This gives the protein CASRRVPGLAGPSTDTQYF.

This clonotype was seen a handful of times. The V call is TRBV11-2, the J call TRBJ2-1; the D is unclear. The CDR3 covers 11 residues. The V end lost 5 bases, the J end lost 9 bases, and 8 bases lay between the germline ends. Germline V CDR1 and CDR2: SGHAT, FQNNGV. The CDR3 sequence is CASSLQGEQFF. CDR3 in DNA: TGTGCCAGCAGCCTCCAAGGTGAGCAGTTCTTC.

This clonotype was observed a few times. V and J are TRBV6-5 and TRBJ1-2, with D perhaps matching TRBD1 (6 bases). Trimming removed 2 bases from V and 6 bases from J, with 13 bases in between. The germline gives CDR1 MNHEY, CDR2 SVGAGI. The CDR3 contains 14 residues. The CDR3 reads CASSYATGTDGYTF. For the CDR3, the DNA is TGTGCCAGCAGTTACGCTACAGGGACCGATGGCTACACCTTC.

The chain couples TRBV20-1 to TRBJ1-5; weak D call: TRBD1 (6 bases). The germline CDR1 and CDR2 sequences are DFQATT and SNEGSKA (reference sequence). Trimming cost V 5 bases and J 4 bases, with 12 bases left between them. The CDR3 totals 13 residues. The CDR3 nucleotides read TGCAGTGCTCAACTCCAGGGGAATCAGCCCCAGCATTTT. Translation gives CSAQLQGNQPQHF.

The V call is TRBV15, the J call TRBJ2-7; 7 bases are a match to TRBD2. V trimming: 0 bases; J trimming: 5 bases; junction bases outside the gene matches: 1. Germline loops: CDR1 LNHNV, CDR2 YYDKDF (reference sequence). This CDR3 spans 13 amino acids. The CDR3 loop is CATSRDREDEQYF. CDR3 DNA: TGTGCCACCAGCAGAGATCGGGAGGACGAGCAGTACTTC.

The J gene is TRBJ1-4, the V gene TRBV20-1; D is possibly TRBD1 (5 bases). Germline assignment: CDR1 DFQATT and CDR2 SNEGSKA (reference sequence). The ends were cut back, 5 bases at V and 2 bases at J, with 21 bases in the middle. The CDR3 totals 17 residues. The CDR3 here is CSAAPIRGERTNEKLFF. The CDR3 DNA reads TGCAGTGCTGCTCCGATCAGAGGGGAGCGGACTAATGAAAAACTGTTTTTT.

Here the CDR3 DNA reads TGTGCCAGCGGTGGGACAGGGGGGAAAAAACTGTTTTTT. Its protein is CASGGTGGKKLFF. The V and J genes are TRBV2 and TRBJ1-4; 11 bases map to TRBD1. Germline V gene sequence: CDR1 SNHLY, CDR2 FYNNEI. The CDR3 spans 13 residues. V was pared by 8 bases and J by 9 bases, with 5 bases of the junction left unmatched.

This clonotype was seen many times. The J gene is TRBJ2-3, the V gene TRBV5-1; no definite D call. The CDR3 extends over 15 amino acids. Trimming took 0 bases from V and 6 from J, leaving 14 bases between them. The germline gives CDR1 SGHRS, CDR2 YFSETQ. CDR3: CASSLAPNVFDTQYF. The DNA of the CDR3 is TGCGCCAGCAGCTTGGCCCCCAACGTGTTTGATACGCAGTATTTT.

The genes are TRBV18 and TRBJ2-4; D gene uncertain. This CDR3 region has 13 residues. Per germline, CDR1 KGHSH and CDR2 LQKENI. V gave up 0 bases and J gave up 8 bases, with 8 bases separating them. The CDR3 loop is CASSPPGIHIQYF. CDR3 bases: TGTGCCAGCTCACCACCGGGGATCCACATTCAGTACTTC.

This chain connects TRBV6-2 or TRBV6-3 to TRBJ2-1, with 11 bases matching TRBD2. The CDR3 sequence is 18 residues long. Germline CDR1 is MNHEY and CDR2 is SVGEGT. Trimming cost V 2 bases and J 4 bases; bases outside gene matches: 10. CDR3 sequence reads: CASSYNQGLAASYNEQFF. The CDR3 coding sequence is TGTGCCAGCAGTTACAACCAGGGACTAGCGGCTTCGTACAATGAGCAGTTCTTC.